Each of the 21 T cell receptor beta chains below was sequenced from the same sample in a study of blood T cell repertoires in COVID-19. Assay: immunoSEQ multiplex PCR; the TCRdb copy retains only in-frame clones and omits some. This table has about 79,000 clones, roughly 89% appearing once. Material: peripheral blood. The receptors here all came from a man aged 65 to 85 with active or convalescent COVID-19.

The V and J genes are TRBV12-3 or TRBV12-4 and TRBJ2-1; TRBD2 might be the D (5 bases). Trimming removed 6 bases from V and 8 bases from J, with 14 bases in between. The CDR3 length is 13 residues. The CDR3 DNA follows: TGTGCCAGCAGCTCCCCCCCCGGGGATGAGCAGTTCTTC. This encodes CASSSPPGDEQFF.

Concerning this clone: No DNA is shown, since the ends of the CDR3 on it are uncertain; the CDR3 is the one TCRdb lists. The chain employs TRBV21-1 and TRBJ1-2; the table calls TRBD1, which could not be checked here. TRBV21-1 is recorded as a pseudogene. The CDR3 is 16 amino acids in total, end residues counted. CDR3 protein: CASSKRVAGGNYGYTF.

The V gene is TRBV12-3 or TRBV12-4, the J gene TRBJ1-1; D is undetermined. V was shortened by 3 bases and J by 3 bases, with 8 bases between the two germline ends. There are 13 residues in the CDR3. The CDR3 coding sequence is TGTGCCAGCAGTTTGGGGAGGTACACTGAAGCTTTCTTT. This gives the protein CASSLGRYTEAFF.

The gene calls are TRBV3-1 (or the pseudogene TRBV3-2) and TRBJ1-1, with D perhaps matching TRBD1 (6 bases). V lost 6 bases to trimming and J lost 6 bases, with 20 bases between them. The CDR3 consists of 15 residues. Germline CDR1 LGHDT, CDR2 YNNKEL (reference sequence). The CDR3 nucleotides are TGTGCCAGCAGACAAACAGGGACCATCGGCGCTGAAGCTTTCTTT. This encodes CASRQTGTIGAEAFF.

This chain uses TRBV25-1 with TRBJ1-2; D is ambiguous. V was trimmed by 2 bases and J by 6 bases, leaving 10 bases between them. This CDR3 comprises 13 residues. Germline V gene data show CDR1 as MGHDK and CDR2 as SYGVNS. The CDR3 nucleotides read TGTGCCAGCAGTGAACCAGGCCCGGATGGCTACACCTTC. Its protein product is CASSEPGPDGYTF.

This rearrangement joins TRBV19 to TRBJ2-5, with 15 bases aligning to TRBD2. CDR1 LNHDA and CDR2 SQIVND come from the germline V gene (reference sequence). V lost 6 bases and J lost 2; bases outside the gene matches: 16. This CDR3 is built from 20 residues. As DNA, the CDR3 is TGTGCCAGTAGCAGTTACGGACTAGCGGGAGGGCCCCCATCACAAGAGACCCAGTACTTC. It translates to CASSSYGLAGGPPSQETQYF. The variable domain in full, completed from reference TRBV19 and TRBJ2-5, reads DGGITQSPKYLFRKEGQNVTLSCEQNLNHDAMYWYRQDPGQGLRLIYYSQIVNDFQKGDIAEGYSVSREKKESFPLTVTSAQKNPTAFYLCASSSYGLAGGPPSQETQYFGPGTRLLVL.

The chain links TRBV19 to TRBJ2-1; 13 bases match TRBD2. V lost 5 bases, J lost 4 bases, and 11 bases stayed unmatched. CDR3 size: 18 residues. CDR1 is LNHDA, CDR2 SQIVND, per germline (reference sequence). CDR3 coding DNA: TGTGCCAGTAGTTTCGAATCGGGACTAGCGGGGTCTTACAATGAGCAGTTCTTC. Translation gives CASSFESGLAGSYNEQFF.

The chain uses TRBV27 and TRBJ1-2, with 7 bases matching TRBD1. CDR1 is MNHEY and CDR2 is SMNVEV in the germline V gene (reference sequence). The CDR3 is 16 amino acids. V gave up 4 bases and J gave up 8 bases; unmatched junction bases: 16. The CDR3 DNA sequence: TGTGCCAGCAGTTCCGGACAGGCTGGGGGCATATGGGGCTACACCTTC. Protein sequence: CASSSGQAGGIWGYTF.

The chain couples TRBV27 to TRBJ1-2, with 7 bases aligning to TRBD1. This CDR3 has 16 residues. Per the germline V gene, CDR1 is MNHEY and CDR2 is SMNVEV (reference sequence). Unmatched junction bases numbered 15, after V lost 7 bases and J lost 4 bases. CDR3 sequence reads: CASTPRGGGGFYGYTF. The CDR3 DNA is TGTGCCAGCACCCCCCGGGGAGGAGGGGGCTTCTATGGCTACACCTTC.

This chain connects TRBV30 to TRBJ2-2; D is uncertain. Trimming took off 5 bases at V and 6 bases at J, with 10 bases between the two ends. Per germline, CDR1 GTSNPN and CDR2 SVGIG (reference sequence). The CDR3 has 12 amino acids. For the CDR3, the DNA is TGTGCCTGGGCCCAGATGTCCGGGGAGCTGTTTTTT. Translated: CAWAQMSGELFF.

The CDR3 coding sequence is TGTGCCAGCAGTGATCGACAGGGGCGAAGAGAGACCCAGTACTTC. It translates to CASSDRQGRRETQYF. The J gene is TRBJ2-5, the V gene TRBV2, with TRBD1 identical over 8 bases. This CDR3 is 15 amino acids long. Per germline, CDR1 SNHLY and CDR2 FYNNEI. V shed 3 bases, J shed 4 bases, and the junction held 7 bases outside the gene matches.

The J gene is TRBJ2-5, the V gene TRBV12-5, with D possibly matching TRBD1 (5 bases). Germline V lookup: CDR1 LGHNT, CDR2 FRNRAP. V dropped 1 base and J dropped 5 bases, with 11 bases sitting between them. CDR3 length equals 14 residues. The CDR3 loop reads CASGLDRLGETQYF. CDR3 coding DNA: TGTGCTAGTGGTTTGGACAGGCTCGGGGAGACCCAGTACTTC.

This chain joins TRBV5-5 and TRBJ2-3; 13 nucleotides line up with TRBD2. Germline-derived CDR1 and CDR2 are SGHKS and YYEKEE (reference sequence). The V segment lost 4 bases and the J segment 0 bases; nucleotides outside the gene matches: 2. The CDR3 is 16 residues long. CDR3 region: CASSRGLAGSTDTQYF. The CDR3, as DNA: TGTGCCAGCAGCAGGGGACTAGCGGGGAGCACAGATACGCAGTATTTT.

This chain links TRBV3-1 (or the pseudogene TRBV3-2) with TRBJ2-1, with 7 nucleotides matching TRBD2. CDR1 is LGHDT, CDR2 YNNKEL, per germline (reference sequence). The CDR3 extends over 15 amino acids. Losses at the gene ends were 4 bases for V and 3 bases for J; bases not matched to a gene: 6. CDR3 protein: CASSPGTIIYNEQFF. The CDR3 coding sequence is TGTGCCAGCAGCCCCGGGACTATTATCTACAATGAGCAGTTCTTC.

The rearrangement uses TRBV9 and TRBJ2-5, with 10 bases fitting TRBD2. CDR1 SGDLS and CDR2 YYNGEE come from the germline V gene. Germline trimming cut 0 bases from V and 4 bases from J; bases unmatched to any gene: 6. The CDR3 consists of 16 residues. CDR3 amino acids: CASSVGRSGRAETQYF. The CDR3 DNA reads TGTGCCAGCAGCGTAGGACGGAGCGGGAGGGCAGAGACCCAGTACTTC. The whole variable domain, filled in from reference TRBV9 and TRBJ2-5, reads DSGVTQTPKHLITATGQRVTLRCSPRSGDLSVYWYQQSLDQGLQFLIQYYNGEERAKGNILERFSAQQFPDLHSELNLSSLELGDSALYFCASSVGRSGRAETQYFGPGTRLLVL.

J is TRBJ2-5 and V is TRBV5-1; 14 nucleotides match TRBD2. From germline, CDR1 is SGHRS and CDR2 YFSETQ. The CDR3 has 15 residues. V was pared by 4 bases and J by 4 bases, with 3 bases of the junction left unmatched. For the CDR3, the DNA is TGCGCCAGCAGCCCGGGGACTAGCGGGGGAGAGACCCAGTACTTC. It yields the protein CASSPGTSGGETQYF.

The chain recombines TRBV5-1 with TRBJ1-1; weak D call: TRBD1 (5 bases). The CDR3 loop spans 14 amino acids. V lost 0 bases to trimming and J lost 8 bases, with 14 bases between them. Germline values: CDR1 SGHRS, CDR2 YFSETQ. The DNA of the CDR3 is TGCGCCAGCAGCTTGGAGTACGGACATTTAGAAGCTTTCTTT. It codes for CASSLEYGHLEAFF.

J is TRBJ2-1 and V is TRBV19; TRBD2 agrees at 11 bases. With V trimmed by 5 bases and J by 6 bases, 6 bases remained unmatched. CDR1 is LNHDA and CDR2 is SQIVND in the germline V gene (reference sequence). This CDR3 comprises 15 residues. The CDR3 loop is CASSVGTSGGNEQFF. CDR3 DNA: TGTGCCAGTAGTGTCGGGACTAGCGGTGGCAATGAGCAGTTCTTC.

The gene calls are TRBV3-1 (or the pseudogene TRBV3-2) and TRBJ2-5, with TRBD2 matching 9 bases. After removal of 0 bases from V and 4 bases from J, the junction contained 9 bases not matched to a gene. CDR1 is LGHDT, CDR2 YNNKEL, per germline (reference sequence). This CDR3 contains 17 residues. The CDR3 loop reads CASSQDLEREELETQYF. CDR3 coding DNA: TGTGCCAGCAGCCAAGATCTAGAGCGGGAGGAATTAGAGACCCAGTACTTC.

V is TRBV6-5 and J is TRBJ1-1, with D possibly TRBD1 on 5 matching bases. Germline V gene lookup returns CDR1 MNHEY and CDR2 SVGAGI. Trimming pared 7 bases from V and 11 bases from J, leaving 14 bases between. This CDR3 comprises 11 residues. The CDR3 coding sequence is TGTGCCAGCATATTAGGGGTAGGGGCTTTCTTT. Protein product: CASILGVGAFF.

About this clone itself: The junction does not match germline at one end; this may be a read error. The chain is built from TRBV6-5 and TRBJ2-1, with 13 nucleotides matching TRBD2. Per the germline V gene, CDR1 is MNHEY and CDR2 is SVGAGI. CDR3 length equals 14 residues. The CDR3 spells CPRGLAGTYGEQFF. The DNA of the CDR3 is TGTCCCAGGGGACTAGCGGGAACTTACGGTGAGCAGTTCTTC.